This T cell receptor beta chain came from a study of blood T cell repertoires in COVID-19. In the study overall: Both acute and convalescent COVID-19 samples were obtained from the United States, Italy and Spain. PBMCs, B-cell-depleted T cells, or T cells provided the cDNA or gDNA that made up the material.

The CDR3 is 12 amino acids. CDR1 MNHEY and CDR2 SMNVEV come from the germline V gene (reference sequence). Trimming pared 6 bases from V and 9 bases from J, leaving 11 bases between. Original methodology: Amplification of reference gene primers was used by the study to estimate nucleated cell counts. Assay used: immunoSEQ multiplex PCR; TCRdb lists only in-frame clones, some missing. V, J and clone size derive from that table, while D and trimming were established from the DNA sequence. The sample consists of 150,000 to 200,000 clones, more than 75% of them appearing once. Sequenced input: peripheral blood. This receptor was taken from a man aged 45-60 years who had recovered from COVID-19. V is TRBV27 and J is TRBJ2-2; TRBD2 might be the D (5 bases). The CDR3 DNA is TGTGCCAGCAGCCCCCGAGGGAGGGAGCTGTTTTTT. It is translated as CASSPRGRELFF.